This is a list of T cell receptor beta chains from one sample in a study of blood T cell repertoires in COVID-19. This table comes from immunoSEQ multiplex PCR, and its TCRdb copy is limited to in-frame clones, with some not included. Of about 52,000 clones in the sample, about 90% were seen once. The sample comprised peripheral blood. These receptors all stem from a man older than 75 with active or convalescent COVID-19. CDR3s include the opening cysteine and the closing phenylalanine or tryptophan. D genes are given only for firm matches.

J gene: TRBJ2-4
D gene: TRBD1
V gene: TRBV28
CDR3 DNA: TGTGCCAGCACCCCAGAGACAGGGGTCGTCATTCAGTACTTC
CDR3 protein: CASTPETGVVIQYF

J gene: TRBJ2-7
D gene: .
V gene: TRBV19
CDR3 DNA: TGTGCCAGTAGTATAGGACTTCTGACCTACGAGCAGTACTTC
CDR3 protein: CASSIGLLTYEQYF

J gene: TRBJ2-7
D gene: .
V gene: TRBV12-2
CDR3 DNA: TGTGCAAGTCGCTTAGAAGGGAAGAGGGGGAAATCCTACGAGCAGTACTTC
CDR3 protein: CASRLEGKRGKSYEQYF

J gene: TRBJ2-7
D gene: .
V gene: TRBV5-6
CDR3 DNA: TGTGCCAGCAGCCATCTTGCGGTGACCTACGAGCAGTACTTC
CDR3 protein: CASSHLAVTYEQYF

J gene: TRBJ2-3
D gene: .
V gene: TRBV9
CDR3 DNA: TGTGCCAGCAGCGCCACAGGGACAGATACGCAGTATTTT
CDR3 protein: CASSATGTDTQYF

J gene: TRBJ2-5
D gene: TRBD2
V gene: TRBV7-9
CDR3 DNA: TGTGCCAGCAGCACCCGCCGGGGACGGGGACTACAAGAGACCCAGTACTTC
CDR3 protein: CASSTRRGRGLQETQYF

J gene: TRBJ2-7
D gene: TRBD2
V gene: TRBV2
CDR3 DNA: TGTGCCAGCACCCAGGGACTAGCGAGCGAGCAGTACTTC
CDR3 protein: CASTQGLASEQYF

J gene: TRBJ2-3
D gene: .
V gene: TRBV5-4
CDR3 DNA: TGTGCCAGCAGCCGCGAGTTCACAGATACGCAGTATTTT
CDR3 protein: CASSREFTDTQYF

J gene: TRBJ2-1
D gene: .
V gene: TRBV10-3
CDR3 DNA: TGTGCCATCAGTGAGTCCCCAGGATCCTACAATGAGCAGTTCTTC
CDR3 protein: CAISESPGSYNEQFF

J gene: TRBJ1-5
D gene: TRBD1
V gene: TRBV6-1
CDR3 DNA: TGTGCCAGCAGTGAAACACAGGGGACCCTTAGCAATCAGCCCCAGCATTTT
CDR3 protein: CASSETQGTLSNQPQHF

J gene: TRBJ1-1
D gene: .
V gene: TRBV5-4
CDR3 DNA: TGTGCCAGCAGCGCGACACTAGCGAACACTGAAGCTTTCTTT
CDR3 protein: CASSATLANTEAFF

J gene: TRBJ2-3
D gene: .
V gene: TRBV7-2
CDR3 DNA: TGTGCCAGCAGTTCTAGCACAGATACGCAGTATTTT
CDR3 protein: CASSSSTDTQYF

J gene: TRBJ2-3
D gene: TRBD2
V gene: TRBV3-1/TRBV3-2
CDR3 DNA: TGTGCCAGCAGCCAATCCCCTGCGGGGGCAGATACGCAGTATTTT
CDR3 protein: CASSQSPAGADTQYF

J gene: TRBJ2-7
D gene: .
V gene: TRBV4-2
CDR3 DNA: TGTGCCAGCAGCCAAGATCTCTACGAGCAGTACTTC
CDR3 protein: CASSQDLYEQYF

J gene: TRBJ2-7
D gene: .
V gene: TRBV5-4
CDR3 DNA: TGTGCCAGCAGCTTCAACCCCCGGGACGAGCAGTACTTC
CDR3 protein: CASSFNPRDEQYF

J gene: TRBJ2-1
D gene: TRBD2
V gene: TRBV7-2
CDR3 DNA: TGTGCCAGCAGCTCACTAGCGGGAGGCTTCTCCAGCTCCTACAATGAGCAGTTCTTC
CDR3 protein: CASSSLAGGFSSSYNEQFF

J gene: TRBJ2-5
D gene: TRBD2
V gene: TRBV7-2
CDR3 DNA: TGTGCCAGCAGCTGGACTAGCGGGGGGGCGGGAGAGACCCAGTACTTC
CDR3 protein: CASSWTSGGAGETQYF

J gene: TRBJ1-4
D gene: .
V gene: TRBV5-1
CDR3 DNA: TGCGCCAGCAGCTTTAGGGGTGCTAATGAAAAACTGTTTTTT
CDR3 protein: CASSFRGANEKLFF

J gene: TRBJ1-5
D gene: .
V gene: TRBV4-3
CDR3 DNA: TGCGCCAGCAGCCCGCAGACAGGTAGCAATCAGCCCCAGCATTTT
CDR3 protein: CASSPQTGSNQPQHF

J gene: TRBJ2-7
D gene: TRBD2
V gene: TRBV6-5
CDR3 DNA: TGTGCCAGCAGTTACTCGAATCGCGGGGGCTACGAGCAGTACTTC
CDR3 protein: CASSYSNRGGYEQYF

J gene: TRBJ2-5
D gene: TRBD2
V gene: TRBV7-3
CDR3 DNA: TGTGCCAGCAGCTTAGTGGCTAGCGGTCAAGAGACCCAGTACTTC
CDR3 protein: CASSLVASGQETQYF

J gene: TRBJ2-7
D gene: TRBD2
V gene: TRBV3-1/TRBV3-2
CDR3 DNA: TGTGCCAGCAGCCATCTCAATATGGGACTAGCGGAGGACTACGAGCAGTACTTC
CDR3 protein: CASSHLNMGLAEDYEQYF

J gene: TRBJ1-3
D gene: TRBD1
V gene: TRBV4-3
CDR3 DNA: TGCGCCAGCAGCCAAGCCGTACCGGGACAGGGGTTTCACTCTGGAAACACCATATATTTT
CDR3 protein: CASSQAVPGQGFHSGNTIYF

J gene: TRBJ1-2
D gene: TRBD1
V gene: TRBV25-1
CDR3 DNA: TGTGCCAGCAGAAAATTCGGGACAGGGAGGTTTGACTATGGCTACACCTTC
CDR3 protein: CASRKFGTGRFDYGYTF

J gene: TRBJ2-4
D gene: TRBD2
V gene: TRBV19
CDR3 DNA: TGTGCCAGTAGTATAGATGCGGGGGACATTCAGTACTTC
CDR3 protein: CASSIDAGDIQYF

J gene: TRBJ2-5
D gene: .
V gene: TRBV3-1/TRBV3-2
CDR3 DNA: TGTGCCAGCAGCCAGAGCTCCGGACATTGGGGGGCCCAGTACTTC
CDR3 protein: CASSQSSGHWGAQYF